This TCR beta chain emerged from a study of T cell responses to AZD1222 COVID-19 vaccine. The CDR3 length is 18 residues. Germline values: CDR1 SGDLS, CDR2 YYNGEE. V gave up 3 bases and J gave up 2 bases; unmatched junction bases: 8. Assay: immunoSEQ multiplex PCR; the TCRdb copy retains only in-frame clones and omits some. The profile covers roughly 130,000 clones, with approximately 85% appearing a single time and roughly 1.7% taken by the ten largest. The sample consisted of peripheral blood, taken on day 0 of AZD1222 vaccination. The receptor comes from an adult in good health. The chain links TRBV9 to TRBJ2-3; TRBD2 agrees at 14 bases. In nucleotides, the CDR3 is TGTGCCAGCAGCGCCCCGGGACTAGCGGGAGATTTCACAGATACGCAGTATTTT. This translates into CASSAPGLAGDFTDTQYF.